One sample yielded the 11 T cell receptor beta chains listed below, sequenced in a study of T cells after yellow fever vaccination. MiXCR, run by TCRdb on the 5' RACE reads, gives a single entry per CDR3 protein. The sample has a few hundred thousand distinct CDR3 sequences, around 6.8% seen once; the top ten hold 15% to 20%. The sample consisted of PBMCs, taken about 41 days after the first yellow fever vaccination. All receptors come from a man aged 18 to 35 who received the YFV17D yellow fever vaccine.

This clonotype has only a few counts. The chain combines TRBV11-2 with TRBJ2-1, with D perhaps matching TRBD2 (7 bases). The V end was cut by 0 bases, the J end by 10 bases, with 22 bases between. Germline CDR1 SGHAT, CDR2 FQNNGV. There are 17 residues in the CDR3. The CDR3 DNA reads TGTGCCAGCAGCTTAGATCTTCGGGGGGCCATCGTAGGAGAGCAGTTCTTC. It encodes CASSLDLRGAIVGEQFF.

CDR3 sequence reads: CATSGSYNEQFF. In nucleotides, the CDR3 is TGTGCCACCAGTGGTAGCTACAATGAGCAGTTCTTC. This chain joins TRBV24-1 and TRBJ2-1; D is undetermined. The CDR3 totals 12 residues. Germline CDR1 is KGHDR and CDR2 is SFDVKD. V was shortened by 5 bases and J by 3 bases, with 4 bases between the two germline ends.

The genes are TRBV7-9 and TRBJ2-5, with D possibly matching TRBD2 (6 bases). The CDR3 runs 17 residues. Germline V lookup: CDR1 SEHNR, CDR2 FQNEAQ (reference sequence). V gave up 5 bases and J gave up 1 base, with 20 bases separating them. The CDR3 bases are TGTGCCAGCAGCGGCCCCAGAACGGCGGGGCTCCAAGAGACCCAGTACTTC. This encodes CASSGPRTAGLQETQYF.

The chain combines TRBV18 with TRBJ2-5, with 7 bases aligning to TRBD2. The junction had 6 bases not matched to a gene; V was cut back by 6 bases and J by 2 bases. The CDR3 contains 14 residues. Germline V gene data show CDR1 as KGHSH and CDR2 as LQKENI. The CDR3 sequence: CASSLPGLQETQYF. CDR3 DNA sequence: TGTGCCAGCTCTCTCCCGGGACTACAAGAGACCCAGTACTTC.

The genes are TRBV7-6 and TRBJ1-3; D might be TRBD1 (5 bases). Between the trimmed V and J ends, which lost 3 bases and 0 bases, there was a span of 15 bases. This CDR3 region has 17 residues. Per the germline V gene, CDR1 is SGHVS and CDR2 is FNYEAQ. The CDR3, as DNA: TGTGCCAGCAGCTTCGACAGTTCTCCCCACTCTGGAAACACCATATATTTT. Translating it yields CASSFDSSPHSGNTIYF.

This clonotype was detected only a few times. The chain has TRBV20-1 and TRBJ2-7, with D possibly called TRBD1 or TRBD2 (5 bases each). The V gene lost 5 bases and the J gene lost 1 base, with 21 bases spanning the gap. The length of the CDR3 is 16 residues. Germline CDR1 is DFQATT and CDR2 is SNEGSKA (reference sequence). The CDR3 loop reads CSALKFFRDASYEQYF. The CDR3, as DNA: TGCAGTGCTCTTAAATTCTTCCGGGACGCGTCCTACGAGCAGTACTTC.

This clonotype was counted between two and nine times. The chain is built from TRBV25-1 and TRBJ1-4, with TRBD1 matching over 7 bases. The J segment lost 10 bases and the V segment lost 3 bases, leaving 11 bases of the junction unmatched. This CDR3 spans 15 amino acids. CDR1 and CDR2 (germline): MGHDK, SYGVNS. CDR3 DNA sequence: TGTGCCAGCAGTGATGTGGATGGGACAGTAGGAAAACTGTTTTTT. Translated: CASSDVDGTVGKLFF.

The DNA of the CDR3 is TGTGCCAGCACCACTTTGGGATTCGGGGGGATTTATGAGCAGTTCTTC. Residues: CASTTLGFGGIYEQFF. The gene calls are TRBV5-6 and TRBJ2-1, with 7 bases matching TRBD2. Germline V gene sequence: CDR1 SGHDT, CDR2 YYEEEE. This CDR3 region has 16 residues. V lost 6 bases and J lost 8; bases outside the gene matches: 17.

J is TRBJ2-5 and V is TRBV5-1; the D gene is possibly TRBD1 (6 bases). The ends were cut back, 2 bases at V and 2 bases at J, with 10 bases in the middle. CDR3 size: 14 residues. CDR1 is SGHRS, CDR2 YFSETQ, per germline. The CDR3 reads CASSFQGHQETQYF. CDR3 nucleotides: TGCGCCAGCAGCTTCCAGGGACATCAAGAGACCCAGTACTTC.

The table lists this clonotype with a few counts. The chain is built from TRBV5-1 and TRBJ2-7; D not certain. Germline-derived CDR1 and CDR2 are SGHRS and YFSETQ. The CDR3 runs 13 residues. Trimming took off 2 bases at V and 2 bases at J, with 8 bases between the two ends. In DNA, the CDR3 is TGCGCCAGCAGCTTTGGGCTTACCTACGAGCAGTACTTC. This gives the protein CASSFGLTYEQYF.

This clonotype has ten or more counts. The CDR3 DNA follows: TGTGCCAGCAGGATCGGCGGGGGGTGCTCGTTTGAGCAGTACGTC. Its protein is CASRIGGGCSFEQYV. The V call is TRBV21-1, the J call TRBJ2-7; no check of the table's D call, TRBD2, against the DNA was made. TRBV21-1 is marked as a pseudogene. This CDR3 comprises 15 residues.